The 20 T cell receptor beta chains listed next were all sequenced from one sample in a study of blood T cell repertoires in COVID-19. Only in-frame clones appear in the TCRdb table, and some are missing; sequencing was by immunoSEQ multiplex PCR. The top ten clones hold approximately 11% of a sample with about 120,000 clones, about 85% of them seen once. Sample: peripheral blood. The source of these receptors is a man older than 75 with acute or convalescent COVID-19.

The gene calls are TRBV6-5 and TRBJ1-4; D gene unclear. The V gene's germline CDR1 is MNHEY and CDR2 SVGAGI. V lost 6 bases, J lost 8 bases, and 16 bases lay in between. The CDR3 is 14 amino acids. CDR3 amino acids: CASSRGNMGEKLFF. Written as DNA, the CDR3 is TGTGCCAGCAGCCGAGGGAATATGGGGGAAAAACTGTTTTTT.

V is TRBV5-1 and J is TRBJ2-1; the D is unclear. V gave up 0 bases and J gave up 0 bases, with 7 bases separating them. CDR1 and CDR2 from the germline V gene are SGHRS and YFSETQ. This CDR3 has 15 residues. Written as DNA, the CDR3 is TGCGCCAGCAGCTTGGCCATCAGCTCCTACAATGAGCAGTTCTTC. Translation: CASSLAISSYNEQFF.

As DNA, the CDR3 is TGTGCCAGCAGTGGATCGGGACAGGGGGCATGGGAGCAGTACTTC. Its translation is CASSGSGQGAWEQYF. The chain combines TRBV25-1 with TRBJ2-7, with 12 nucleotides matching TRBD1. J gave up 7 bases and V 4 bases, and 8 bases lay outside the gene matches. The CDR3 spans 15 residues. Germline V gene sequence: CDR1 MGHDK, CDR2 SYGVNS.

This clone has only a few counts. The V call is TRBV5-8, the J call TRBJ1-1; D perhaps matches TRBD1 (6 bases). Per the germline V gene, CDR1 is SGHTS and CDR2 is YDEGEE. V was trimmed by 6 bases and J by 8 bases, leaving 26 bases between them. The CDR3 has 16 amino acids. Here the CDR3 DNA reads TGTGCCAGCAAGTTGGAAGGGGGTTTCTTGTCCCCCGAAGCTTTCTTT. Protein product: CASKLEGGFLSPEAFF.

The CDR3 sequence is CASSAGPGETQYF. CDR3 sequence (DNA): TGTGCCAGCAGCGCTGGGCCTGGGGAGACCCAGTACTTC. The chain carries TRBV6-5 and TRBJ2-5; no clear D gene. This CDR3 is built from 13 residues. The V and J ends lost 6 bases and 5 bases respectively, with 13 bases between them. CDR1 is MNHEY, CDR2 SVGAGI, per germline.

The rearrangement joins TRBV28 to TRBJ1-4; no clear D. Germline V gene data show CDR1 as MDHEN and CDR2 as SYDVKM. V dropped 6 bases and J dropped 6 bases, with 17 bases sitting between them. This CDR3 is built from 15 residues. As DNA, the CDR3 is TGTGCCAGCAGCCCCCCAGGAGGGAGGGATGAAAAACTGTTTTTT. This gives the protein CASSPPGGRDEKLFF.

A single count supports this clone. This chain connects TRBV9 to TRBJ1-1, with D possibly matching TRBD1 (5 bases). The ends were cut back, 4 bases at V and 0 bases at J, with 10 bases in the middle. This CDR3 has 14 amino acids. Germline V lookup: CDR1 SGDLS, CDR2 YYNGEE. The CDR3, as DNA: TGTGCCAGCAGCCCAGGGTACATGAACACTGAAGCTTTCTTT. Translating gives CASSPGYMNTEAFF.

The CDR3 DNA reads TGTGCCAGCAGTAGAGGACAGGGTTTCCAAGAGACCCAGTACTTC. Its protein product is CASSRGQGFQETQYF. V and J are TRBV28 and TRBJ2-5, with 8 bases that match TRBD1. Trimming removed 5 bases from V and 1 base from J; junction bases left unmatched: 6. The germline V gene encodes CDR1 MDHEN and CDR2 SYDVKM. The CDR3 runs 15 residues. The full variable domain, its missing parts supplied by reference TRBV28 and TRBJ2-5, is DVKVTQSSRYLVKRTGEKVFLECVQDMDHENMFWYRQDPGLGLRLIYFSYDVKMKEKGDIPEGYSVSREKKERFSLILESASTNQTSMYLCASSRGQGFQETQYFGPGTRLLVL.

This chain joins TRBV7-3 and TRBJ2-3; 8 nucleotides align to TRBD1. The V gene's germline CDR1 is SGHTA and CDR2 FQGTGA. With 6 bases clipped from V and 6 bases from J, the junction kept 14 bases outside the gene matches. The CDR3 runs 16 residues. The CDR3 loop reads CASSKDRGGLGDTQYF. The CDR3 DNA follows: TGTGCCAGCAGTAAAGACAGGGGTGGATTGGGGGATACGCAGTATTTT.

The rearrangement uses TRBV7-2 and TRBJ1-5; the match to TRBD1 covers 9 bases. After removal of 4 bases from V and 5 bases from J, the junction contained 3 bases not matched to a gene. Germline CDR1 reads SGHTA; CDR2 reads FQGNSA. The CDR3 contains 14 residues. The CDR3 region is CASSSWTGDQPQHF. The CDR3 region has the DNA TGTGCCAGCAGCTCTTGGACAGGGGATCAGCCCCAGCATTTT.

This rearrangement joins TRBV18 to TRBJ2-7, with 8 bases matching TRBD1. The CDR3 is 13 amino acids. From germline, CDR1 is KGHSH and CDR2 LQKENI. The J segment lost 9 bases and the V segment lost 3 bases, leaving 7 bases of the junction unmatched. Written as DNA, the CDR3 is TGTGCCAGCTCACCCCAGGGACAGGACCTGCAGTACTTC. Translated, it gives CASSPQGQDLQYF.

The genes are TRBV5-6 and TRBJ1-5, with TRBD1 as a possible D gene (6 bases). Germline-derived CDR1 and CDR2 are SGHDT and YYEEEE. CDR3 length: 15 amino acids. Trimming shortened V by 1 base and J by 6 bases, and 14 bases separated the two germline ends. The CDR3 DNA sequence: TGTGCCAGCAGCTTGTACACAGGGAGTGTTCAGCCCCAGCATTTT. Encoded protein: CASSLYTGSVQPQHF. The complete variable domain, with remaining parts taken from reference TRBV5-6 and TRBJ1-5, reads DAGVTQSPTHLIKTRGQQVTLRCSPKSGHDTVSWYQQALGQGPQFIFQYYEEEERQRGNFPDRFSGHQFPNYSSELNVNALLLGDSALYLCASSLYTGSVQPQHFGDGTRLSIL.

The CDR3 region has the DNA TGTGCCAGCAGTTCGGGACAGACGATCTATGGCTACACCTTC. As protein: CASSSGQTIYGYTF. The chain combines TRBV28 with TRBJ1-2; 7 bases are a match to TRBD1. The J segment lost 4 bases and the V segment lost 4 bases, leaving 6 bases of the junction unmatched. This CDR3 has 14 amino acids. The germline V gene has CDR1 MDHEN and CDR2 SYDVKM.

The chain links TRBV4-3 to TRBJ1-2; D remains ambiguous. Germline V gene lookup returns CDR1 LGHNA and CDR2 YSLEER. V lost 1 base, J lost 7 bases, and 7 bases lay in between. This CDR3 contains 12 residues. The CDR3 is CASSQGHLGYTF. In nucleotides, the CDR3 is TGCGCCAGCAGCCAAGGGCACCTTGGCTACACCTTC.

The gene calls are TRBV19 and TRBJ2-3; TRBD2 agrees at 7 bases. The CDR3 covers 13 residues. Germline V lookup: CDR1 LNHDA, CDR2 SQIVND (reference sequence). J gave up 5 bases and V 3 bases, and 2 bases lay outside the gene matches. The CDR3 is CASSIGGGDTQYF. The DNA of the CDR3 is TGTGCCAGTAGTATTGGGGGGGGAGATACGCAGTATTTT.

The chain employs TRBV2 and TRBJ2-5, with TRBD2 as a possible D gene (5 bases). This CDR3 region has 17 residues. Germline V gene data show CDR1 as SNHLY and CDR2 as FYNNEI. V lost 0 bases and J 4 bases, leaving 18 bases between the germline ends. The CDR3 reads CASSEALPGSPGETQYF. The CDR3, as DNA: TGTGCCAGCAGTGAAGCGCTTCCGGGGTCCCCCGGAGAGACCCAGTACTTC.

The rearrangement links TRBV7-6 to TRBJ2-2; D perhaps matches TRBD1 (6 bases). The CDR3 length is 13 residues. Germline loops: CDR1 SGHVS, CDR2 FNYEAQ. Trimming cost V 5 bases and J 7 bases, with 11 bases left between them. CDR3 sequence: CASSTQGGGELFF. The CDR3 coding sequence is TGTGCCAGCAGCACACAAGGGGGCGGGGAGCTGTTTTTT.

The chain employs TRBV19 and TRBJ1-6; the D gene is possibly TRBD1 (5 bases). The CDR3 consists of 15 residues. Between the trimmed V and J ends, which lost 1 base and 5 bases, there was a span of 9 bases. Germline CDR1 is LNHDA and CDR2 is SQIVND (reference sequence). CDR3 nucleotides: TGTGCCAGTAGTATAGGAACCAGGGATAATTCACCCCTCCACTTT. It is translated as CASSIGTRDNSPLHF.

This chain connects TRBV3-1 (or the pseudogene TRBV3-2) to TRBJ2-3, with D tentatively TRBD2 (7 bases). The CDR3 contains 16 residues. Trimming removed 4 bases at V and 6 bases at J, with 20 bases between. Germline assignment: CDR1 LGHDT and CDR2 YNNKEL (reference sequence). CDR3 region: CASSLTRGGGTDTQYF. CDR3 sequence (DNA): TGTGCCAGCAGCCTGACCCGGGGAGGGGGTACCGATACGCAGTATTTT.

This clone has only one observation. For the CDR3, the DNA is TGTGCCAGCAGTGAAATAGGTGGGGCTGGGTACTTC. This translates into CASSEIGGAGYF. The chain carries TRBV6-1 and TRBJ2-7; D possibly corresponds to TRBD1 (5 bases). The germline V gene encodes CDR1 MNHNS and CDR2 SASEGT. CDR3 length equals 12 residues. V lost 2 bases and J lost 12, with 14 bases in between.